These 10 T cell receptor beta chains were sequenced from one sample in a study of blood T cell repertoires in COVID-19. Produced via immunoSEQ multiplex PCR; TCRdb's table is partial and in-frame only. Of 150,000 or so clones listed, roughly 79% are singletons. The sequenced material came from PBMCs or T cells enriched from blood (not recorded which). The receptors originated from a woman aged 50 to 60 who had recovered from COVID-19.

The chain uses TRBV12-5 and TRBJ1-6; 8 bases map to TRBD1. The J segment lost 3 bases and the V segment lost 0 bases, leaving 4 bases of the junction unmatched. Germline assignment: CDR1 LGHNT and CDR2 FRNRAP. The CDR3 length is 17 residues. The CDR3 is CASGLVGTGFYNSPLHF. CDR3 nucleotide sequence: TGTGCTAGTGGTTTGGTAGGGACAGGTTTCTATAATTCACCCCTCCACTTT.

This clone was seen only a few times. CDR3 coding DNA: TGTGCCAGCAGCCAAGGGGGCTCCCAAAGGCGTACGGGCTATGGCTACACCTTC. It translates to CASSQGGSQRRTGYGYTF. J is TRBJ1-2 and V is TRBV4-2; possibly TRBD1 for D (5 bases). This CDR3 region has 18 residues. Germline CDR1 is LGHNA and CDR2 is YNFKEQ. Deletions cut 1 base from V and 4 bases from J, with 22 bases between.

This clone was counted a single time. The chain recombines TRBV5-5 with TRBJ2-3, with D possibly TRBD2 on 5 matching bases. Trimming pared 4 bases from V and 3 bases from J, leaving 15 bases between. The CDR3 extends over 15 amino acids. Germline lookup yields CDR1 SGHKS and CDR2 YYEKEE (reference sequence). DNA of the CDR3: TGTGCCAGCAGCCCCGGACCAGAGGGTACAGATACGCAGTATTTT. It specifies CASSPGPEGTDTQYF.

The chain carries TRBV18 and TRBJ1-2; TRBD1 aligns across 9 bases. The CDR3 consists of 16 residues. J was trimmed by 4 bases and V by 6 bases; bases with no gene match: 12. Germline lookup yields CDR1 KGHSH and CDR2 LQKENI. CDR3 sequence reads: CASSSLTDRGAYGYTF. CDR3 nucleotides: TGTGCCAGCTCCTCCCTCACGGACAGGGGCGCCTATGGCTACACCTTC.

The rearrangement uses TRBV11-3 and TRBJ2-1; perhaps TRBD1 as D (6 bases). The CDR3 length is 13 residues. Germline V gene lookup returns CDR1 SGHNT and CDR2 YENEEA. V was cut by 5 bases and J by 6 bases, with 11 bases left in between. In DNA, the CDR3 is TGTGCCAGCAGCCCCCGGACAGCCAATGAGCAGTTCTTC. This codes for CASSPRTANEQFF. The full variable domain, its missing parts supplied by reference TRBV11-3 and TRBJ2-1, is EAGVVQSPRYKIIEKKQPVAFWCNPISGHNTLYWYLQNLGQGPELLIRYENEEAVDDSQLPKDRFSAERLKGVDSTLKIQPAELGDSAVYLCASSPRTANEQFFGPGTRLTVL.

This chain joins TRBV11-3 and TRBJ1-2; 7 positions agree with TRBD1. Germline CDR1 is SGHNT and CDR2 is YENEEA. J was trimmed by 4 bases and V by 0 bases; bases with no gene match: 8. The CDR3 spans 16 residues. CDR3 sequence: CASSLEGRTGSYGYTF. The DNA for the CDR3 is TGTGCCAGCAGCTTAGAGGGCAGGACAGGATCCTATGGCTACACCTTC.

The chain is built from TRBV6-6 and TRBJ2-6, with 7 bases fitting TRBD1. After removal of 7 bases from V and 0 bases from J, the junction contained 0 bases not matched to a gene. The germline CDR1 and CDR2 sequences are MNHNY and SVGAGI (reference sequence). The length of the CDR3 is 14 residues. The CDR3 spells CASNRGSGANVLTF. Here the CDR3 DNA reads TGTGCCAGCAACAGGGGCTCTGGGGCCAACGTCCTGACTTTC.

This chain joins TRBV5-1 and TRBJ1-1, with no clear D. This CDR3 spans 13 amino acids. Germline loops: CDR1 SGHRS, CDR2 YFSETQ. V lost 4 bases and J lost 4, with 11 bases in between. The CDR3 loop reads CASSREGGTEAFF. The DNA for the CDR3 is TGCGCCAGCAGCCGAGAGGGTGGCACTGAAGCTTTCTTT.

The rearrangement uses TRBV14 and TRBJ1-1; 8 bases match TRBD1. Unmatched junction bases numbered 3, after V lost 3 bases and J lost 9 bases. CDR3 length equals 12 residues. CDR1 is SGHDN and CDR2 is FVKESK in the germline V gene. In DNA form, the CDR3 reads TGTGCCAGCAGCCACCCAGGGGGCCAAGCTTTCTTT. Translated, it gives CASSHPGGQAFF.

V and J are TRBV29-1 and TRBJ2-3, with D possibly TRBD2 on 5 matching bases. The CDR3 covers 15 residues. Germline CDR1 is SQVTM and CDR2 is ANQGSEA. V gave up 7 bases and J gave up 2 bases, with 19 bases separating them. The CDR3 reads CSAVTDWEPTDTQYF. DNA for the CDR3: TGCAGCGCCGTCACGGACTGGGAACCCACAGATACGCAGTATTTT.